Sequencing of this TCR beta chain was carried out in a study of cytomegalovirus exposure and HLA in healthy donors. There are a few counts of this clone. The antigen is undetermined. The CDR3 length is 15 residues. The V gene's germline CDR1 is MGHRA and CDR2 YSYEKL. The ends were cut back, 6 bases at V and 4 bases at J, with 15 bases in the middle. Vbeta (60) and Jbeta (13) primers were used in the PCR. The method was immunoSEQ multiplex PCR; TCRdb's version includes in-frame clones alone and lacks a portion of them. The sample carries around 130,000 clones, about 70% recorded once. Study outcomes and limitations: Most subjects had HLA-A and HLA-B alleles reportedly predicted accurately by TCR beta sequences. Researchers reported in a later analysis that a missense DCLRE1C variant was tied to TCR beta V- and J-gene trimming. Presence/absence analyses assumed roughly uniform sequencing depth across donors, which may not hold.

The rearrangement uses TRBV4-1 and TRBJ2-2, with D possibly matching TRBD2 (7 bases). This receptor was identified in a woman aged 40 to 50 in good health and CMV-seropositive. Sequenced: PBMCs. CDR3 nucleotide sequence: TGCGCCAGCAGATTAATAGGGGGGGGCACCGGGGAGCTGTTTTTT. It is translated as CASRLIGGGTGELFF.